This T cell receptor beta chain was sequenced during a study of tumor-infiltrating lymphocytes in primary liver carcinoma. Overall study context: Male and female patients aged 30 to 69 years made up the cohort.

Germline CDR1 MDHEN, CDR2 SYDVKM. CDR3 size: 16 residues. TCR beta cDNA came from roughly 450 ng total RNA, primed with a constant-region primer. Generation of the TCR beta libraries relied on three nested multiplex PCR rounds using slightly modified ARM-PCR. Rounds one and two of PCR, each of about 10 cycles, were primed with TRBV1-TRBV30 forward primers and a C-beta reverse primer. TCRdb called the multiplex PCR reads again in MiXCR, with one record for every CDR3 protein. The table records approximately 330,000 distinct CDR3 sequences, 65% of them present only once. Points from the study as a whole: Bulk, unsorted sampling meant CD4+ and CD8+ repertoires went uncompared.

Turning to this clonotype: Its matching antigen is unknown. A clone one base away is much larger, so this may be a read error.

RNA was extracted from whole blood without cell sorting, alongside germline DNA. The sequenced sample was peripheral blood. V and J are TRBV28 and TRBJ2-3, with TRBD1 matching over 12 bases. This TCR derives from a man aged 35-49 years with primary liver carcinoma and hepatitis B virus infection. DNA for the CDR3: TGTGGCAGCAGGTCCCCCGGGACAGGGGGCCCAGATACGCAGTATTTT. Translation gives CGSRSPGTGGPDTQYF.